Each of the 17 T cell receptor beta chains below was sequenced from the same sample in a study of T cells in women clearing cervical HPV infection. The table came from immunoSEQ multiplex PCR; TCRdb's copy has only in-frame clones and leaves some out. Its table records 30,000 or so clones. Sequenced input: blood buffy coat. These receptors were obtained from a woman between 18 and 70 years old with a cervical HPV16 infection that either progressed to CIN3+ or cleared (not recorded which).

To note about this clone: The read finishes 3 residues shy of the CDR3 end, and the germline J gene is used to complete it. V and J are TRBV5-1 and TRBJ2-7; 9 bases are a match to TRBD2. The CDR3 consists of 15 residues. The germline gives CDR1 SGHRS, CDR2 YFSETQ. Trimming took 4 bases from V and 6 from J; bases not matched to a gene: 11. Here the CDR3 reads CASSQGSGLALEQYF. The DNA read from the CDR3 is TGCGCCAGCAGCCAAGGTAGCGGACTAGCGCTCGAG.

A word on this clone: The read terminates 3 residues before the CDR3 end, so the remaining end is supplied by the germline J gene. The rearrangement joins TRBV7-9 to TRBJ2-7; possible D gene TRBD2, 6 bases. Trimming took off 0 bases at V and 3 bases at J, with 12 bases between the two ends. This CDR3 is built from 15 residues. The germline gives CDR1 SEHNR, CDR2 FQNEAQ (reference sequence). The CDR3 DNA, read in part, is TGTGCCAGCAGCTTAGCTAGCGGTCCCAGCTACGAG. It translates to CASSLASGPSYE. In full, the CDR3 is CASSLASGPSYEQYF.

Concerning this clone itself: Read sequence stops 3 residues before the CDR3 end, and the germline J gene provides the missing end. The chain has TRBV7-2 and TRBJ1-2; tentatively, D is TRBD1 (6 bases). This CDR3 spans 13 amino acids. Germline values: CDR1 SGHTA, CDR2 FQGNSA. CDR3 sequence reads: CARGAGGPYDYTF. The sequenced CDR3 bases are TGTGCCAGGGGGGCGGGAGGGCCGTACGAC.

As regards this clone: The read falls 3 residues short of the CDR3 end, and the missing part is taken from the germline J gene. The chain couples TRBV7-2 to TRBJ1-1, with D possibly being TRBD1 (5 bases). The ends were cut back, 1 base at V and 4 bases at J, with 13 bases in the middle. In germline, CDR1 is SGHTA, CDR2 FQGNSA. This CDR3 comprises 15 residues. CDR3 region: CASSLVGGSVTEAFF. The CDR3 DNA, read in part, is TGTGCCAGCAGCTTAGTGGGGGGTTCGGTCACTGAA.

With respect to this clone: The read terminates 3 residues ahead of where the CDR3 ends, so the germline J gene completes it. The chain combines TRBV2 with TRBJ1-3; D might be TRBD1 (5 bases). CDR3 length: 14 amino acids. Germline V gene sequence: CDR1 SNHLY, CDR2 FYNNEI. Trimming took off 4 bases at V and 4 bases at J, with 11 bases between the two ends. Here the CDR3 reads CASSGVGAGNTIYF. The DNA read from the CDR3 is TGTGCCAGCAGTGGTGTAGGGGCGGGAAACACC.

Notes on this clone: The CDR3 end falls 3 residues outside the read, so it is completed with the germline J gene. The chain has TRBV20-1 and TRBJ2-1; the match to TRBD1 covers 7 bases. CDR3 length: 14 residues. V gave up 6 bases and J gave up 3 bases; unmatched junction bases: 8. The germline V gene encodes CDR1 DFQATT and CDR2 SNEGSKA (reference sequence). The CDR3 DNA, read in part, is TGCAGTGCACGAATCGGGACAGTCTACAATGAG. It yields the protein CSARIGTVYNE. The CDR3, in full, reads CSARIGTVYNEQFF.

As for this clone: The read gets to within 3 residues of the CDR3 end, and the germline J gene fills in the rest. The V gene is TRBV29-1, the J gene TRBJ2-5; 8 positions agree with TRBD1. The CDR3 totals 13 residues. V gave up 2 bases and J gave up 5 bases; unmatched junction bases: 4. Germline V gene data show CDR1 as SQVTM and CDR2 as ANQGSEA. The sequenced part of the CDR3 DNA is TGCAGCGTTGAACAGGGGGCAGGGGAGACC. It translates to CSVEQGAGET. The whole CDR3 protein reads CSVEQGAGETQYF.

As for this clone: The read terminates 3 residues before the CDR3 end, so the remaining end is supplied by the germline J gene. V is TRBV5-1 and J is TRBJ2-7; 7 positions agree with TRBD1. This CDR3 has 14 amino acids. The V and J ends lost 3 bases and 2 bases, in that order; junction bases with no gene match: 5. Germline lookup yields CDR1 SGHRS and CDR2 YFSETQ. Incomplete CDR3 DNA: TGCGCCAGCAGCTCTCAGGGGGTCGCCTACGAG. This translates into CASSSQGVAYE. The whole CDR3 sequence reads CASSSQGVAYEQYF. Full variable domain (rest looked up from reference TRBV5-1 and TRBJ2-7): KAGVTQTPRYLIKTRGQQVTLSCSPISGHRSVSWYQQTPGQGLQFLFEYFSETQRNKGNFPGRFSGRQFSNSRSEMNVSTLELGDSALYLCASSSQGVAYEQYFGPGTRLTVT.

Comments on this clone: Read data end 3 residues before the CDR3 end; the end is taken from the germline J gene. The chain links TRBV5-4 to TRBJ2-1; D call uncertain. Germline CDR1 reads SGHNT; CDR2 reads YYREEE (reference sequence). The CDR3 runs 13 residues. The V end was cut by 0 bases, the J end by 4 bases, with 5 bases between. The chain's CDR3 is CASSLGHYNEQFF. Partial CDR3 DNA: TGTGCCAGCAGCTTGGGACATTACAATGAG. The full variable domain, with the rest looked up from reference TRBV5-4 and TRBJ2-1, is ETGVTQSPTHLIKTRGQQVTLRCSSQSGHNTVSWYQQALGQGPQFIFQYYREEENGRGNFPPRFSGLQFPNYSSELNVNALELDDSALYLCASSLGHYNEQFFGPGTRLTVL.

For this clone: The read ends 3 residues early relative to the CDR3; the germline J gene fills the gap. The rearrangement joins TRBV5-1 to TRBJ1-2; D may be TRBD1 (6 bases). Germline CDR1 is SGHRS and CDR2 is YFSETQ. V was clipped by 0 bases and J by 1 base, with 13 bases between them. The CDR3 runs to 16 residues. CDR3 sequence: CASSLGPTGINYGYTF. The covered CDR3 bases are TGCGCCAGCAGCTTGGGCCCTACAGGGATTAACTATGGC.

About this clone itself: The read halts 3 residues ahead of the CDR3 end, with the missing end drawn from the germline J gene. The gene calls are TRBV19 and TRBJ2-5, with 7 bases identical to TRBD1. The CDR3 is made up of 13 amino acids. V was pared by 3 bases and J by 5 bases, with 3 bases of the junction left unmatched. Germline assignment: CDR1 LNHDA and CDR2 SQIVND (reference sequence). The CDR3: CASSMGTAETQYF. Partial CDR3 DNA: TGTGCCAGTAGTATGGGGACAGCGGAGACC. Looking up the rest from reference TRBV19 and TRBJ2-5 gives the full variable domain: DGGITQSPKYLFRKEGQNVTLSCEQNLNHDAMYWYRQDPGQGLRLIYYSQIVNDFQKGDIAEGYSVSREKKESFPLTVTSAQKNPTAFYLCASSMGTAETQYFGPGTRLLVL.

As concerns this clone: Read coverage stops 3 residues before the CDR3 terminus; the germline J gene supplies the remainder. The chain carries TRBV19 and TRBJ1-5; no reliable D call. The CDR3 length is 14 residues. V dropped 4 bases and J dropped 2 bases, with 9 bases sitting between them. In germline, CDR1 is LNHDA, CDR2 SQIVND (reference sequence). The sequenced part of the CDR3 DNA is TGTGCCAGTAGTACATCCGGGGGCAATCAGCCC. It specifies CASSTSGGNQP. The complete CDR3 protein is CASSTSGGNQPQHF.

On this clone itself: The read halts 3 residues ahead of the CDR3 end, with the missing end drawn from the germline J gene. The genes are TRBV6-2 or TRBV6-3 and TRBJ2-3; the match to TRBD2 covers 10 bases. V dropped 5 bases and J dropped 4; count of bases not matched to a gene: 6. The length of the CDR3 is 15 residues. Germline V gene lookup returns CDR1 MNHEY and CDR2 SVGEGT. The sequenced CDR3 bases are TGTGCCAGCAGTGCCGGGACTAGCGACTCAGATACG. It is translated as CASSAGTSDSDT. Given in full, the CDR3 is CASSAGTSDSDTQYF.

Points on this clone: The CDR3 end is not reached by the read, which stops 3 residues before it; the germline J gene fills it in. The genes are TRBV7-3 and TRBJ2-1; 8 nucleotides agree with TRBD2. This CDR3 contains 16 residues. Per the germline V gene, CDR1 is SGHTA and CDR2 is FQGTGA. V shed 0 bases, J shed 6 bases, and the junction held 7 bases outside the gene matches. The CDR3 protein is CASSLTGTRSPNEQFF. The CDR3 DNA, read in part, is TGTGCCAGCAGCTTAACTGGGACTAGAAGCCCCAATGAG.

As regards this clone: The read terminates 3 residues before the CDR3 end, so the remaining end is supplied by the germline J gene. The chain is built from TRBV24-1 and TRBJ2-3; TRBD2 matches at 8 bases. This CDR3 has 15 residues. CDR1 and CDR2 from the germline V gene are KGHDR and SFDVKD. Germline trimming cut 3 bases from V and 5 bases from J; bases unmatched to any gene: 6. The CDR3: CATSDPSGSGDTQYF. CDR3 bases read: TGTGCCACCAGTGATCCCAGCGGGAGCGGAGATACG.

Comment on this clone: Sequencing ends 3 residues short of the CDR3 end; the germline J gene provides the rest. The chain recombines TRBV5-1 with TRBJ2-7; D is unresolved. The CDR3 consists of 14 residues. Germline V gene lookup returns CDR1 SGHRS and CDR2 YFSETQ. The germline V and J ends were trimmed by 0 bases and 3 bases, with 10 bases remaining between them. The part of the CDR3 DNA that was read is TGCGCCAGCAGCTTGGATCCAGATCGCTACGAG. Its translation is CASSLDPDRYE. From start to end, the CDR3 is CASSLDPDRYEQYF.

Concerning this clone: The read ends 3 residues shy of where the CDR3 ends; the end is completed using the germline J gene. The V and J genes are TRBV12-3 or TRBV12-4 and TRBJ2-1; 10 bases agree with TRBD2. This CDR3 spans 15 amino acids. V lost 6 bases and J lost 2; bases outside the gene matches: 4. The CDR3 loop is CASRDLAGAYNEQFF. The part of the CDR3 DNA that was read is TGTGCCAGCAGAGATCTAGCGGGAGCCTACAATGAG.